This TCR beta chain was captured by sequencing in a study of cytomegalovirus exposure and HLA in healthy donors. General study findings and limits: Accurate prediction of most subjects' HLA-A and HLA-B alleles from TCR beta sequences was reported.

Germline V CDR1 and CDR2: MDHEN, SYDVKM. V shed 7 bases and J shed 1 base, with 18 bases lying between them. There are 16 residues in the CDR3. This clone was counted only a few times. Its matching antigen is unknown. The PCR contained 60 Vbeta and 13 Jbeta primers. Using immunoSEQ multiplex PCR, the repertoire was profiled, and TCRdb retains in-frame clones only, with some absent. Of over 150,000 clones in the sample, 70% to 75% are singletons; the top ten hold about 2.7%. This chain connects TRBV28 to TRBJ2-3; TRBD2 might be the D (7 bases). Sequencing input: PBMCs. This clonotype was obtained from a male donor in good health and CMV-seronegative. Here the CDR3 reads CASTLMAGAGTDTQYF. As DNA, the CDR3 is TGTGCCAGCACCCTAATGGCGGGGGCGGGCACAGATACGCAGTATTTT.